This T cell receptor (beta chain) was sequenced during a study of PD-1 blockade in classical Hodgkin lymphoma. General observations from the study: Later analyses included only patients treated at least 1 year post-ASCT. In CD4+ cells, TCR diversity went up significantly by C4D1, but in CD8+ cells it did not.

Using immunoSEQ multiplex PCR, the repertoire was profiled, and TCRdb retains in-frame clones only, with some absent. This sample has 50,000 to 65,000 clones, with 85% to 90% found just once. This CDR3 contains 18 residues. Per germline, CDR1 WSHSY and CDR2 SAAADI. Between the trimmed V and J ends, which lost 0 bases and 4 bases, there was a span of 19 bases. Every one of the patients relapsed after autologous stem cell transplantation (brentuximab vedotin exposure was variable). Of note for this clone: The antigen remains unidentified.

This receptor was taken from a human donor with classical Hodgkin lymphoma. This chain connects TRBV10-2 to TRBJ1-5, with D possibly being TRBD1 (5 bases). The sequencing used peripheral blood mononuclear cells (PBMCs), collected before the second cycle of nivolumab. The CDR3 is CASSESKFLGGRNQPQHF. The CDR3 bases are TGCGCCAGCAGTGAGTCGAAATTCCTGGGGGGGAGGAATCAGCCCCAGCATTTT.